This T cell receptor (beta chain) comes out of a study of technical replicates of blood from several donors. Here immunoSEQ multiplex PCR was the method, and the copy in TCRdb shows in-frame clones only, minus some. The sample records around 60,000 clones, around 92% being singletons. Germline V CDR1 and CDR2: MNHNS, SASEGT. The CDR3 length is 15 residues. The V and J ends lost 6 bases and 2 bases, in that order; junction bases with no gene match: 9. The TCR sequence derives from a human donor in good health. Some clones in this sample may be carry-over from other donors' samples. The chain carries TRBV6-1 and TRBJ2-7, with TRBD1 identical over 8 bases. The sequencing sample was made of PBMCs. CDR3 in amino acids: CASRTRQGPAYEQYF. DNA of the CDR3: TGTGCCAGCAGAACCAGACAGGGGCCCGCCTACGAGCAGTACTTC.